This entry features one T cell receptor (beta chain) sequence. CDR1 and CDR2 (germline): MNHNS, SASEGT. V lost 4 bases to trimming and J lost 1 base, with 25 bases between them. The CDR3 is 19 residues long. These data originate in a study of shared clonotypes between healthy human individuals. Every immunoSEQ plate was one replicate of a subset's evenly spread DNA. Libraries were prepared by immunoSEQ multiplex PCR; TCRdb keeps only in-frame clonotypes and omits some of them. This sample carries 2 million to 3 million clones, over 85% of them seen once, and the ten largest clones take around 0.37%. The sample was naive CD4+ T cells from PBMCs. Subset indicated: CD45RA+ positively selected. This TCR was sampled from a man aged 18-30 years in good health. Some clones in this sample may be carry-over from other donors' samples. The chain links TRBV6-1 to TRBJ2-5, with a tentative D call TRBD1 (9 bases). The CDR3: CASSGRTGVIAGSQETQYF. The CDR3 DNA reads TGTGCCAGCAGTGGGAGGACAGGGGTAATAGCGGGAAGCCAAGAGACCCAGTACTTC.